These T cell receptor beta chains were read from a single sample in a study of control samples from healthy donors and cancer patients. Using immunoSEQ multiplex PCR, the repertoire was profiled, and TCRdb retains in-frame clones only, with some absent. The sample includes 400,000 to 500,000 clones, around 90% seen only once; the top ten take around 6.8%. The material sequenced was PBMCs. Receptors were obtained from a man in his forties with head and neck cancer. CDR3s leave out the opening cysteine and the closing phenylalanine or tryptophan. Clone size is stated in some rows and not others, as once, few, many or a class when expanded.

clone size,J gene,V gene,CDR3 protein
.,TRBJ2-5,TRBV6-6,ASSNTGQETQY
.,TRBJ1-6,TRBV11-2,ASSFSSSGRDSPLH
few,TRBJ2-1,TRBV6-5,ASSRTDFGNEQF
once,TRBJ1-1,TRBV27,ASSRLQAGTEAF
.,TRBJ1-1,TRBV27,ASSPRGGRGLNTEAF
once,TRBJ2-1,TRBV24-1,ATSDSTAYNEQF
.,TRBJ2-7,TRBV7-2,ASSLLGPSSYEQY
.,TRBJ2-2,TRBV9,ASSVQMGGMIGELF
.,TRBJ1-1,TRBV5-1,ASSTTDGDTEAF
.,TRBJ2-7,TRBV7-3,ASSLGQGAGEQY
.,TRBJ2-2,TRBV9,ASSVVGGDTGELF
.,TRBJ2-3,TRBV11-3,ASSSAGTGIADTQY
.,TRBJ1-3,TRBV7-2,ASSLVSGGDTIY
.,TRBJ1-1,TRBV9,ASSPLIGGGLEAF
.,TRBJ2-3,TRBV3-1/TRBV3-2,ASSQGNFLGTDTQY
once,TRBJ1-2,TRBV7-2,ASSWDRVDGYT
.,TRBJ2-7,TRBV19,ASSPLPGVMGEQY
.,TRBJ1-1,TRBV7-6,ASRDPRGGTEAF
.,TRBJ2-2,TRBV7-3,ASSLIAGIGGELF
.,TRBJ2-5,TRBV6-6,ASSYSRGETQY
.,TRBJ2-3,TRBV28,ASLTIRGTTDTQY
.,TRBJ1-3,TRBV2,ASSDELLDTIY
.,TRBJ2-5,TRBV12-5,ASGQLTEETQY
.,TRBJ1-1,TRBV11-2,ASSPPGRVEEAF